Below, 21 T cell receptor beta chains from the same sample are listed, as sequenced in a study of CD8+CD57+ T cells in acquired aplastic anemia. Both TCR beta VDJ combination and CDR3 sequence profiling were carried out. Genomic DNA was the template for this profiling. TCRdb re-called the reads with MiXCR, one entry per CDR3 protein. The sample contains about 110,000 distinct CDR3 sequences, around half of which appear only once. The sequenced sample was sorted CD4+, CD8+, or CD8+CD57+ T cells (not recorded which) from PBMCs. These TCRs come from a human donor in good health, serving as a control.

The rearrangement links TRBV9 to TRBJ2-1; tentatively, D is TRBD2 (5 bases). This CDR3 comprises 16 residues. Germline loops: CDR1 SGDLS, CDR2 YYNGEE. Trimming took 0 bases from V and 1 from J, leaving 11 bases between them. For the CDR3, the DNA is TGTGCCAGCAGCGTAGGGGGTGGAGGATCCTACAATGAGCAGTTCTTC. It translates to CASSVGGGGSYNEQFF.

This clonotype occurred many times. This sequence joins TRBV6-1 and TRBJ1-5; D uncertain. The CDR3 sequence is 14 residues long. Between the trimmed V and J ends, which lost 4 bases and 5 bases, there was a span of 12 bases. Germline V gene sequence: CDR1 MNHNS, CDR2 SASEGT. CDR3 sequence (DNA): TGTGCCAGCAGTGGGAGGGTGAGGGATCAGCCCCAGCATTTT. Protein sequence: CASSGRVRDQPQHF.

J is TRBJ1-2 and V is TRBV7-3; D gene unclear. Trimming removed 6 bases at V and 6 bases at J, with 8 bases between. The CDR3 runs 11 residues. Germline V lookup: CDR1 SGHTA, CDR2 FQGTGA. The DNA of the CDR3 is TGTGCCAGCAGACCCTCGGATGGCTACACCTTC. Its translation: CASRPSDGYTF.

V gene TRBV12-3 or TRBV12-4 combines with J gene TRBJ1-2; D not resolved. The germline V and J ends were trimmed by 4 bases and 8 bases, with 8 bases remaining between them. The CDR3 contains 11 residues. This CDR3 reads CASSYTAGYTF. The CDR3, as DNA: TGTGCCAGCAGTTATACCGCAGGCTACACCTTC.

The J gene is TRBJ2-3, the V gene TRBV20-1, with D unresolved. The CDR3 is 14 amino acids. The germline V and J ends were trimmed by 0 bases and 0 bases, with 7 bases remaining between them. CDR1 DFQATT and CDR2 SNEGSKA come from the germline V gene (reference sequence). CDR3 sequence (DNA): TGCAGTGCTAGAGACACTTCTAGCACAGATACGCAGTATTTT. It specifies CSARDTSSTDTQYF.

This clonotype has at least ten counts. The chain employs TRBV4-3 and TRBJ1-5; D perhaps matches TRBD1 (5 bases). Trimming shortened V by 8 bases and J by 6 bases, and 20 bases separated the two germline ends. Germline values: CDR1 LGHNA, CDR2 YSLEER. The CDR3 covers 15 residues. This CDR3 reads CASRNKHRRGQPQHF. The CDR3 nucleotides are TGCGCCAGCCGGAATAAACATAGGAGGGGTCAGCCCCAGCATTTT.

There are many counts of this clonotype. The V and J genes are TRBV4-3 and TRBJ2-1; TRBD2 matches at 11 bases. Germline CDR1 LGHNA, CDR2 YSLEER. V dropped 0 bases and J dropped 6; count of bases not matched to a gene: 7. The CDR3 has 17 residues. In DNA, the CDR3 is TGCGCCAGCAGCCAAGATCGCAATAGCGGGGGGGGCAATGAGCAGTTCTTC. It is translated as CASSQDRNSGGGNEQFF.

V is TRBV29-1 and J is TRBJ2-3; 11 bases map to TRBD1. Trimming took 6 bases from V and 4 from J; bases not matched to a gene: 6. Germline-derived CDR1 and CDR2 are SQVTM and ANQGSEA. CDR3 length equals 14 residues. CDR3 DNA: TGCAGCGTGGCTCCGGGACAGGGGGCAGATACGCAGTATTTT. This codes for CSVAPGQGADTQYF.

This clonotype was picked up a small number of times. CDR3 in DNA: TGTGCCAGCAGCTCAACAGACAGGGAATTCACCTACGAGCAGTACTTC. Translation gives CASSSTDREFTYEQYF. The rearrangement uses TRBV11-1 and TRBJ2-7; the match to TRBD1 covers 7 bases. The trim removed 4 bases at V and 2 bases at J, leaving 11 bases unmatched. The CDR3 totals 16 residues. Per germline, CDR1 SGHAT and CDR2 FQDESV (reference sequence).

V and J are TRBV7-9 and TRBJ2-7, with a tentative D call TRBD2 (6 bases). V was shortened by 1 base and J by 5 bases, with 12 bases between the two germline ends. CDR1 is SEHNR, CDR2 FQNEAQ, per germline (reference sequence). The length of the CDR3 is 14 residues. CDR3 coding DNA: TGTGCCAGCAGCTTAGGTTCGGGGGTTGACGAGCAGTACTTC. This codes for CASSLGSGVDEQYF.

The chain is built from TRBV7-9 and TRBJ1-5; a possible D gene is TRBD1 (5 bases). The CDR3 is made up of 13 amino acids. Germline V gene lookup returns CDR1 SEHNR and CDR2 FQNEAQ (reference sequence). The V end was cut by 3 bases, the J end by 8 bases, with 11 bases between. In DNA, the CDR3 is TGTGCCAGCAGCTTGCAGGGAACGAAGCCCCAGCATTTT. It specifies CASSLQGTKPQHF. Together with reference TRBV7-9 and TRBJ1-5, the CDR3 gives the full variable domain: DTGVSQNPRHKITKRGQNVTFRCDPISEHNRLYWYRQTLGQGPEFLTYFQNEAQLEKSRLLSDRFSAERPKGSFSTLEIQRTEQGDSAMYLCASSLQGTKPQHFGDGTRLSIL.

The gene calls are TRBV15 and TRBJ1-3, with 9 bases matching TRBD1. V lost 8 bases, J lost 4 bases, and 6 bases stayed unmatched. This CDR3 has 14 amino acids. The V gene's germline CDR1 is LNHNV and CDR2 YYDKDF (reference sequence). The CDR3 DNA is TGTGCCACCCAAGAGGGGACAGGGGGAAACACCATATATTTT. Translating gives CATQEGTGGNTIYF.

This clonotype occurred a few times. The chain is built from TRBV7-9 and TRBJ2-5, with TRBD1 matching 7 bases. This CDR3 is 14 amino acids long. Germline values: CDR1 SEHNR, CDR2 FQNEAQ (reference sequence). The CDR3 loop is CAARDSHPEETQYF. The CDR3 bases are TGTGCAGCAAGGGACAGCCACCCCGAAGAGACCCAGTACTTC.

Turning to this clonotype: A single base separates this from a much larger clone, so it may be a read error. The chain is built from TRBV13 and TRBJ2-5, with D possibly TRBD1 on 5 matching bases. The CDR3 loop spans 15 amino acids. Germline V lookup: CDR1 PRHDT, CDR2 FYEKMQ (reference sequence). Here the CDR3 reads CASGLGVSEEETQYF. The CDR3 DNA sequence: TGTGCCAGCGGCTTAGGGGTCTCCGAGGAGGAGACCCAGTACTTC.

This rearrangement joins TRBV25-1 to TRBJ1-2; weak D call: TRBD1 (5 bases). The CDR3 is 14 amino acids. V lost 4 bases, J lost 4 bases, and 13 bases lay in between. The germline gives CDR1 MGHDK, CDR2 SYGVNS. The CDR3 DNA reads TGTGCCAGCAGTGGGGGACCATCAACCTATGGCTACACCTTC. It is translated as CASSGGPSTYGYTF.

Many counts were recorded for this clonotype. DNA of the CDR3: TGTGCCAGCAGTCCTTTGGCCTCGGGCAATCAGCCCCAGCATTTT. Protein: CASSPLASGNQPQHF. The chain has TRBV27 and TRBJ1-5; the D is unclear. Trimming left V 5 bases short and J 2 bases short, with 13 bases between. CDR1 MNHEY and CDR2 SMNVEV come from the germline V gene (reference sequence). This CDR3 spans 15 amino acids.

This clonotype has more than one count but fewer than ten. CDR3 DNA: TGTGCCAGCAGCTTGCGCGGGGGGGCCTTAGAGACCCAGTACTTC. Its translation is CASSLRGGALETQYF. The gene calls are TRBV5-5 and TRBJ2-5, with TRBD2 identical over 9 bases. The CDR3 is made up of 15 amino acids. The ends lost 1 base at V and 4 bases at J; junction bases unmatched: 5. The germline CDR1 and CDR2 sequences are SGHKS and YYEKEE (reference sequence).

A few counts support this clonotype. V is TRBV11-2 and J is TRBJ2-2, with 10 nucleotides matching TRBD2. The ends lost 4 bases at V and 6 bases at J; junction bases unmatched: 11. CDR1 is SGHAT and CDR2 is FQNNGV in the germline V gene. The CDR3 is 17 amino acids. The CDR3 loop is CASSWDLAGDFPGELFF. The CDR3 DNA sequence: TGTGCCAGCAGCTGGGACCTAGCGGGGGATTTCCCCGGGGAGCTGTTTTTT. The entire variable domain, with the rest obtained from reference TRBV11-2 and TRBJ2-2, is as follows: EAGVAQSPRYKIIEKRQSVAFWCNPISGHATLYWYQQILGQGPKLLIQFQNNGVVDDSQLPKDRFSAERLKGVDSTLKIQPAKLEDSAVYLCASSWDLAGDFPGELFFGEGSRLTVL.

This chain joins TRBV19 and TRBJ1-1; a possible D gene is TRBD1 (6 bases). Trimming took off 7 bases at V and 0 bases at J, with 15 bases between the two ends. Germline CDR1 reads LNHDA; CDR2 reads SQIVND (reference sequence). The CDR3 has 15 residues. The CDR3 coding sequence is TGTGCCAGTAACCAGCTTGGACAGCTGAACACTGAAGCTTTCTTT. This gives the protein CASNQLGQLNTEAFF.

There are many counts of this clonotype. The rearrangement links TRBV6-2 or TRBV6-3 to TRBJ2-7; tentative D call: TRBD2 (5 bases). V lost 2 bases and J lost 6, with 11 bases in between. In germline, CDR1 is MNHEY, CDR2 SVGEGT. CDR3 length: 13 amino acids. CDR3 sequence: CASSYRPEGEQYF. The CDR3 DNA is TGTGCCAGCAGTTACCGACCTGAGGGCGAGCAGTACTTC.

As to this clonotype: Its ends do not fully match the called genes, so a read error is possible. The J gene is TRBJ1-6, the V gene TRBV5-8; D gene unclear. The germline V gene has CDR1 SGHTS and CDR2 YDEGEE. The CDR3 extends over 14 amino acids. In DNA, the CDR3 is TGTGCCAGCAGCTTGGGGCAGAGGTTTTCACCCCCCCACTTT. Amino acid sequence: CASSLGQRFSPPHF.